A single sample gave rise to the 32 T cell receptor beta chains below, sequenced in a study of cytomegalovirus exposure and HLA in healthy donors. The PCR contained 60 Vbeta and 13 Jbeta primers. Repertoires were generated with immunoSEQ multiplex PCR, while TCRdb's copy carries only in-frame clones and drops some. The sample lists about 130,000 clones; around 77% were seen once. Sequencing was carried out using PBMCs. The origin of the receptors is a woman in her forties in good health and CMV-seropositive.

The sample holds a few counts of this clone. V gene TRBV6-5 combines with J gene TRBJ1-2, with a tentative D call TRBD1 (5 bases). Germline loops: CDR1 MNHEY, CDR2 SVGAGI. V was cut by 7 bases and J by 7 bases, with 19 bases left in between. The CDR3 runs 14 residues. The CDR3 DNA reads TGTGCCAGCACCAAGGATGGGGGGATAGGTGGCTACACCTTC. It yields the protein CASTKDGGIGGYTF.

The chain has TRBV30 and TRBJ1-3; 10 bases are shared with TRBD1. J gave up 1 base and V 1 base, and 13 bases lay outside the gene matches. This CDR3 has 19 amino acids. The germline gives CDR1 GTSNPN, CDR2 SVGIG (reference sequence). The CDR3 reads CAWSGDRDRGLLSGNTIYF. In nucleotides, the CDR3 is TGTGCCTGGAGTGGAGACCGGGACAGGGGACTCCTTTCTGGAAACACCATATATTTT.

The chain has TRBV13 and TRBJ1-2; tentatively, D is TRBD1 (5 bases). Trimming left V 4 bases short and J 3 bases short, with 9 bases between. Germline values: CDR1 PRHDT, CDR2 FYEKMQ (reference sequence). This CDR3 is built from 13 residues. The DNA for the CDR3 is TGTGCCAGCAGCTCCCGGGGGGACTATGGCTACACCTTC. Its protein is CASSSRGDYGYTF. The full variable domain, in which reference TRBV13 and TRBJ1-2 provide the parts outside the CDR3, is AAGVIQSPRHLIKEKRETATLKCYPIPRHDTVYWYQQGPGQDPQFLISFYEKMQSDKGSIPDRFSAQQFSDYHSELNMSSLELGDSALYFCASSSRGDYGYTFGSGTRLTVV.

CDR3 bases: TGTGCCAGCAGTTACTCAGCAGGAGGAGAGACCCAGTACTTC. Translated, it gives CASSYSAGGETQYF. The V call is TRBV6-6, the J call TRBJ2-5; D possibly corresponds to TRBD2 (5 bases). The CDR3 consists of 14 residues. The germline CDR1 and CDR2 sequences are MNHNY and SVGAGI (reference sequence). V lost 0 bases and J lost 4, with 9 bases in between.

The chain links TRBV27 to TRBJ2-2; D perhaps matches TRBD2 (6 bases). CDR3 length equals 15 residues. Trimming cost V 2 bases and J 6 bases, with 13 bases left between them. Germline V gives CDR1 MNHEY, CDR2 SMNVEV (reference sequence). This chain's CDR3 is CASSLKAGRPGELFF. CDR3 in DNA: TGTGCCAGCAGTTTAAAGGCAGGGAGGCCCGGGGAGCTGTTTTTT.

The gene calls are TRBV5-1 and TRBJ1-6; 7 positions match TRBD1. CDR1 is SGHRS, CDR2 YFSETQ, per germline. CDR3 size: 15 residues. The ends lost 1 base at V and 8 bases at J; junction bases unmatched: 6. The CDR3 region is CASSLFQGDYSPLHF. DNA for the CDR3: TGCGCCAGCAGCTTGTTCCAGGGGGATTATTCACCCCTCCACTTT. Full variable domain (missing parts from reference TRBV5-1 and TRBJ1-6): KAGVTQTPRYLIKTRGQQVTLSCSPISGHRSVSWYQQTPGQGLQFLFEYFSETQRNKGNFPGRFSGRQFSNSRSEMNVSTLELGDSALYLCASSLFQGDYSPLHFGNGTRLTVT.

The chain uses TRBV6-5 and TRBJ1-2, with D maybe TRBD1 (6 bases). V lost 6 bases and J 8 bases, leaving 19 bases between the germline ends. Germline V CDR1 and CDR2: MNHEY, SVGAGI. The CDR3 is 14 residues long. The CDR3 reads CASRGTTGNWGYTF. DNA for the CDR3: TGTGCCAGCAGGGGGACTACAGGGAATTGGGGCTACACCTTC.

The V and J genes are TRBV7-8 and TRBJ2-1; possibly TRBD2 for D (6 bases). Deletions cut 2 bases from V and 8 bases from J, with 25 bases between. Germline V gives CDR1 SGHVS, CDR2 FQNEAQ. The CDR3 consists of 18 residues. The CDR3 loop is CASSLYAGGREKGHEQFF. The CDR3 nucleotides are TGTGCCAGCAGCTTATACGCAGGAGGTCGGGAGAAAGGGCATGAGCAGTTCTTC.

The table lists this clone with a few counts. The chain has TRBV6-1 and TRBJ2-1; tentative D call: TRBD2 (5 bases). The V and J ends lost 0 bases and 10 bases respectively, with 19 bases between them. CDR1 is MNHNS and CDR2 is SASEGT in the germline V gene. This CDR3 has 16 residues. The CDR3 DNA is TGTGCCAGCAGTGAAGCGCCGACTGCTAGCTATGGGGAGCAGTTCTTC. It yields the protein CASSEAPTASYGEQFF.

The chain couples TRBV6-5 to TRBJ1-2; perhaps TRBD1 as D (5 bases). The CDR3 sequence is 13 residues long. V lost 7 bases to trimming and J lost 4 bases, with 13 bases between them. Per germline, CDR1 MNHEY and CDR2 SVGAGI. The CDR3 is CASNRGAFYGYTF. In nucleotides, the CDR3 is TGTGCCAGCAACCGCGGGGCGTTCTATGGCTACACCTTC.

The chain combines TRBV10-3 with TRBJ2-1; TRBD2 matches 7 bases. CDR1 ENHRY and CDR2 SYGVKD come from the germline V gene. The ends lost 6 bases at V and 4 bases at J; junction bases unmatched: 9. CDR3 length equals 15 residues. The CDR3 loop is CAISPSSGLYNEQFF. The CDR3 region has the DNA TGTGCCATCAGCCCTTCTAGCGGCCTTTACAATGAGCAGTTCTTC.

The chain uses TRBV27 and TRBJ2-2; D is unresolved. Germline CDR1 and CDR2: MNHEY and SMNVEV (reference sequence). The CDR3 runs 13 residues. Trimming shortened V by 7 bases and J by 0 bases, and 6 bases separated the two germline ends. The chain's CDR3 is CASMPANTGELFF. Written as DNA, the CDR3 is TGTGCCAGCATGCCGGCGAACACCGGGGAGCTGTTTTTT.

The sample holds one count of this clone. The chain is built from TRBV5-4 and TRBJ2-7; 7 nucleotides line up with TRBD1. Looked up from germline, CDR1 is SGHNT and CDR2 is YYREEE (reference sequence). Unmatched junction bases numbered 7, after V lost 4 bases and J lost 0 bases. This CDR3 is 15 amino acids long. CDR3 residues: CASSPGQASSYEQYF. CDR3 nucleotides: TGTGCCAGCAGCCCTGGACAGGCGAGCTCCTACGAGCAGTACTTC.

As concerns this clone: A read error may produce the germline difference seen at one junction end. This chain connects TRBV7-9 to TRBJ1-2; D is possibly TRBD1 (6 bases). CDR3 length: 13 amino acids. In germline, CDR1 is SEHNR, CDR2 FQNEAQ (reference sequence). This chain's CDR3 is CSSSLAQGNGYTF. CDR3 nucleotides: TGTTCCAGCAGCCTCGCACAGGGTAACGGCTACACCTTC.

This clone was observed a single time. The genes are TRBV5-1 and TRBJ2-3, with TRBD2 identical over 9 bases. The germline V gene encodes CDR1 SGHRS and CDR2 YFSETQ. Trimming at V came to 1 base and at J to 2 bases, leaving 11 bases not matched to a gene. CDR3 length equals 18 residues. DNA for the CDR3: TGCGCCAGCAGCTTGATAGGACAGACTAGCGGTGCCACAGATACGCAGTATTTT. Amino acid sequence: CASSLIGQTSGATDTQYF.

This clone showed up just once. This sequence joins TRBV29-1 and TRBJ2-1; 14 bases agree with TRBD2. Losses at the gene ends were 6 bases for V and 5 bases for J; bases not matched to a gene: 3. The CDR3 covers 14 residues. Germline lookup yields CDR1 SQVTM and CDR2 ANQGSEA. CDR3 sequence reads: CSVAGLAGDNEQFF. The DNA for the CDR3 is TGCAGCGTCGCGGGACTAGCGGGGGACAATGAGCAGTTCTTC.

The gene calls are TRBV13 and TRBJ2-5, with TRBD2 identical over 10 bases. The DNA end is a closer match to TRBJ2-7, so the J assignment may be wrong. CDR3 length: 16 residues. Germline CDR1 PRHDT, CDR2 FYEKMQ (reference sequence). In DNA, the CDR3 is TGTGCCAGCAGCTATCTAGCGGGAGCGTCCTCCTACGAGCAGTACTTC. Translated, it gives CASSYLAGASSYEQYF.

CDR3 nucleotide sequence: TGTGCCAGCAGTGACGGGACTAGCGGGCCTGTGAGGTACGAGCAGTACTTC. Translated: CASSDGTSGPVRYEQYF. This chain links TRBV6-4 with TRBJ2-5, with 12 bases fitting TRBD2. The J call could be wrong; TRBJ2-7 is a better fit for the DNA end. CDR1 and CDR2 (germline): MRHNA, SNTAGT. The CDR3 extends over 17 amino acids.

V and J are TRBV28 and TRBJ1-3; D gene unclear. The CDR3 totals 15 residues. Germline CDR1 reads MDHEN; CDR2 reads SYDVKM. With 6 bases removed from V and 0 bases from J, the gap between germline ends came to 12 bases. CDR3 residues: CASSLRLFSGNTIYF. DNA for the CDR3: TGTGCCAGCAGCTTGAGGCTGTTCTCTGGAAACACCATATATTTT.

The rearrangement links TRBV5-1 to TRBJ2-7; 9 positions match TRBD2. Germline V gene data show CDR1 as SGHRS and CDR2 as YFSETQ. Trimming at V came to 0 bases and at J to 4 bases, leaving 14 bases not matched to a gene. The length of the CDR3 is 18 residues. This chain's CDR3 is CASSLGLAGAPSEYEQYF. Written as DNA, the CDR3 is TGCGCCAGCAGCTTGGGGTTAGCGGGAGCTCCTTCGGAGTACGAGCAGTACTTC.

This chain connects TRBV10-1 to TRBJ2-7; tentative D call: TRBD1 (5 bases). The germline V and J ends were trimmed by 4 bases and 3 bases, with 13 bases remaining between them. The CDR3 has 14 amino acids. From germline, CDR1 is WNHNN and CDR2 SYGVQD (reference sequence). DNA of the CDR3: TGCGCCAGCAGTGCCCTCGACAGCTTCTACGAGCAGTACTTC. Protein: CASSALDSFYEQYF.

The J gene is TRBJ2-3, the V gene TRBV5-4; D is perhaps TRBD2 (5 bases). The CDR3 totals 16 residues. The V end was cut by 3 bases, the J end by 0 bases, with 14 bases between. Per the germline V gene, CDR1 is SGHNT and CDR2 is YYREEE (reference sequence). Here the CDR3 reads CASSSKGGSSTDTQYF. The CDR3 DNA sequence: TGTGCCAGCAGCTCAAAAGGCGGGTCTAGCACAGATACGCAGTATTTT.

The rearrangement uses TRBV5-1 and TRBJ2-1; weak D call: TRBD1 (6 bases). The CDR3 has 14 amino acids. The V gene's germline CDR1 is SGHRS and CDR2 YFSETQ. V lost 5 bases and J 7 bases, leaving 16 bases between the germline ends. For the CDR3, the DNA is TGCGCCAGCAGTAATAAGGGCACAGGGAATGAGCAGTTCTTC. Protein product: CASSNKGTGNEQFF.

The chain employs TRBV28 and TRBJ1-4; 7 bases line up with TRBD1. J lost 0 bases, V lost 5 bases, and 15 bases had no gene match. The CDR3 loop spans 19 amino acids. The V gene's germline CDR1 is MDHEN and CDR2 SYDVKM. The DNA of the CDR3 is TGTGCCAGCAGTCCCTCCCAGGGGGTAAACCTTGCAACTAATGAAAAACTGTTTTTT. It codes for CASSPSQGVNLATNEKLFF.

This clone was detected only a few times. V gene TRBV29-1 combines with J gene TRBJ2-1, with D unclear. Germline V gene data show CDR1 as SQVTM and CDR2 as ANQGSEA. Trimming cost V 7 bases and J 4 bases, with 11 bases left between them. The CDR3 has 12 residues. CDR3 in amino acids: CSASYPYNEQFF. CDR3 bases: TGCAGCGCCTCCTATCCATACAATGAGCAGTTCTTC.

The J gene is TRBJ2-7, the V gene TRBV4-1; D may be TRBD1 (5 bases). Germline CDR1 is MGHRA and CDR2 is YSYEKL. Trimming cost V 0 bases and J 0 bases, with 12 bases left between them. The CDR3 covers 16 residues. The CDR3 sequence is CASSQEVGASSYEQYF. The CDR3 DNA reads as TGCGCCAGCAGCCAAGAAGTAGGGGCCAGCTCCTACGAGCAGTACTTC.

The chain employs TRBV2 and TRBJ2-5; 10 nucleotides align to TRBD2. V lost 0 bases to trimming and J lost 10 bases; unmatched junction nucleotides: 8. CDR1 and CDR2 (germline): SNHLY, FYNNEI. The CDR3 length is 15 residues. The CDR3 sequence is CASSEAATSGTSQYF. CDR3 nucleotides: TGTGCCAGCAGTGAAGCAGCCACTAGCGGGACCAGCCAGTACTTC.

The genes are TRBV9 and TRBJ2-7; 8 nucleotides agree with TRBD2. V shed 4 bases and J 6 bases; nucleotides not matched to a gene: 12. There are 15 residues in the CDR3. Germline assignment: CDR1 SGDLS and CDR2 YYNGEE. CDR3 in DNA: TGTGCCAGCAGCCCCCCATCGGGAGGGCCCTCCGAGCAGTACTTC. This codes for CASSPPSGGPSEQYF.

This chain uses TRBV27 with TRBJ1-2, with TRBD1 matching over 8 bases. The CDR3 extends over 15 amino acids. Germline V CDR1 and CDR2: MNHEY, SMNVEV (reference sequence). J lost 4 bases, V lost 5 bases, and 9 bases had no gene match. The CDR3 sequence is CASSPRTGTFYGYTF. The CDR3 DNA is TGTGCCAGCAGTCCCCGGACAGGGACCTTCTATGGCTACACCTTC.

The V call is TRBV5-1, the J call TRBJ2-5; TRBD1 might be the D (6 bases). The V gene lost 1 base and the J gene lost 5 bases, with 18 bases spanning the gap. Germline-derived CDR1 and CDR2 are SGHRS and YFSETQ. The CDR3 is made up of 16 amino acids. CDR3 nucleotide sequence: TGCGCCAGCAGCTTGAGGCCGGGACAATGGGGGGAGACCCAGTACTTC. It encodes CASSLRPGQWGETQYF.

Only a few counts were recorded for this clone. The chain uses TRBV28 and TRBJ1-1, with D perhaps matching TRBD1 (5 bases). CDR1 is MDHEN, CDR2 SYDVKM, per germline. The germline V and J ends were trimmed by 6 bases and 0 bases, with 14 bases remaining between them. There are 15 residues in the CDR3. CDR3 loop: CASSRAGNMNTEAFF. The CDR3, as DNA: TGTGCCAGCAGCCGTGCAGGGAACATGAACACTGAAGCTTTCTTT.

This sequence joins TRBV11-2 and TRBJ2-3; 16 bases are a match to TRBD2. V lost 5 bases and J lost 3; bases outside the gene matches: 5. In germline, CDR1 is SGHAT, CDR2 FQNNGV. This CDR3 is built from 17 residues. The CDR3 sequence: CASSPGTSGRGTDTQYF. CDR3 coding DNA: TGTGCCAGCAGCCCCGGGACTAGCGGGAGGGGTACAGATACGCAGTATTTT.